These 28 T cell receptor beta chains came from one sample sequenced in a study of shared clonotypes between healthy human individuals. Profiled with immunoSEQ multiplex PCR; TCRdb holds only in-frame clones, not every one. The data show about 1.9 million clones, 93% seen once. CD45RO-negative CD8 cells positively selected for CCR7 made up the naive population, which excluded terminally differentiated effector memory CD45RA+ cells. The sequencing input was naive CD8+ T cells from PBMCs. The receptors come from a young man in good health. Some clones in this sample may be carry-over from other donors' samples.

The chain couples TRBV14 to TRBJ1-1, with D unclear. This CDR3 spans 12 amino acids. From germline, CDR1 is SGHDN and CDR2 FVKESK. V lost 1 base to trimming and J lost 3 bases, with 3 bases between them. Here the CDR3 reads CASSQVYTEAFF. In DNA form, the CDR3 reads TGTGCCAGCAGCCAAGTCTACACTGAAGCTTTCTTT.

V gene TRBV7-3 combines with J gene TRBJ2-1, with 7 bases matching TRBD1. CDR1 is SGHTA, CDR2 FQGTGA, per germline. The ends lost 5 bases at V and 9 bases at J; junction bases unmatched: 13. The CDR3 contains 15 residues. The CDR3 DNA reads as TGTGCCAGCAGCGAGGGGGCTGCTAGAAGTGTTGAGCAGTTCTTC. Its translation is CASSEGAARSVEQFF.

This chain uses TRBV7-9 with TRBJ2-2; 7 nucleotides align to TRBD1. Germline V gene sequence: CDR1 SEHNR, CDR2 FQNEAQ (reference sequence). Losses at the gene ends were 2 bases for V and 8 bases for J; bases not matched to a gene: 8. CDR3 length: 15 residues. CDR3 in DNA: TGTGCCAGCAGCTTAATGAGGGGGCAATTTGGGGAGCTGTTTTTT. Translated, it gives CASSLMRGQFGELFF.

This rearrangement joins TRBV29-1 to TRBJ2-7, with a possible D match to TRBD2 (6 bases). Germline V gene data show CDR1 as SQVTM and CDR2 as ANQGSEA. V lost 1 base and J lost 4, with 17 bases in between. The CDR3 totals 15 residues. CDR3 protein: CSVEGGPEGPYEQYF. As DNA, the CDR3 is TGCAGCGTTGAAGGTGGACCGGAGGGCCCTTACGAGCAGTACTTC.

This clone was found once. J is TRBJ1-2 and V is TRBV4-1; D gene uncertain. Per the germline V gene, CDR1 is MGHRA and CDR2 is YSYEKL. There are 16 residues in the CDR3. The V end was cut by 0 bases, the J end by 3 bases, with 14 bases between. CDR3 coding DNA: TGCGCCAGCAGCCAAGATGCCCTCCTACCGGACTATGGCTACACCTTC. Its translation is CASSQDALLPDYGYTF.

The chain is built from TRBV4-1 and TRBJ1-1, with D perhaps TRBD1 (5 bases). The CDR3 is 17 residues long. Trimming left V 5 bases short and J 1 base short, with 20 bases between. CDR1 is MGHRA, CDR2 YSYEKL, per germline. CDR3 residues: CASSARREQATNTEAFF. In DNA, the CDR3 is TGCGCCAGCAGCGCCCGGCGGGAACAGGCCACGAACACTGAAGCTTTCTTT.

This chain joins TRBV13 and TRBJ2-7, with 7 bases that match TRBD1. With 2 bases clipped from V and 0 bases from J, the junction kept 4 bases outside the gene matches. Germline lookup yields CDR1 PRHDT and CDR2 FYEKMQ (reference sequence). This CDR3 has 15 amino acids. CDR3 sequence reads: CASSLRTGTSYEQYF. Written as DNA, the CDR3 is TGTGCCAGCAGCTTAAGGACAGGAACCTCCTACGAGCAGTACTTC.

The CDR3 DNA sequence: TGTGCCAGCAGCAGGTCCAACTCCTACAATGAGCAGTTCTTC. Translating it yields CASSRSNSYNEQFF. The rearrangement uses TRBV9 and TRBJ2-1; D is unclear. The V and J ends lost 4 bases and 0 bases respectively, with 8 bases between them. The CDR3 is 14 residues long. Looked up from germline, CDR1 is SGDLS and CDR2 is YYNGEE.

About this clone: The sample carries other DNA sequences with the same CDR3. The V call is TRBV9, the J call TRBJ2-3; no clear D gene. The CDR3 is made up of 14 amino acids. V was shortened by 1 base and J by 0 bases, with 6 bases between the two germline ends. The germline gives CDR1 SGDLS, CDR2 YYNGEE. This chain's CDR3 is CASSVSGSTDTQYF. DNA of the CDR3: TGTGCCAGCAGCGTAAGTGGTAGCACAGATACGCAGTATTTT.

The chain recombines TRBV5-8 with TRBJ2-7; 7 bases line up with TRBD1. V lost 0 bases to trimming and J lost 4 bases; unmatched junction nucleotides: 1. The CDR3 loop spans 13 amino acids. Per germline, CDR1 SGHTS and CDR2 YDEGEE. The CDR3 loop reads CASSLEDRYEQYF. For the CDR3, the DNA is TGTGCCAGCAGCTTGGAGGACAGGTACGAGCAGTACTTC.

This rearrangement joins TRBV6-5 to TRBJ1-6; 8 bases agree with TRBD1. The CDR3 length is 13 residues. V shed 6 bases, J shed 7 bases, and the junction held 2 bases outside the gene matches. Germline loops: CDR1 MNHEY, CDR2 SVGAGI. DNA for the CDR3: TGTGCCAGCAGACGGACAGGGAATTCACCCCTCCACTTT. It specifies CASRRTGNSPLHF.

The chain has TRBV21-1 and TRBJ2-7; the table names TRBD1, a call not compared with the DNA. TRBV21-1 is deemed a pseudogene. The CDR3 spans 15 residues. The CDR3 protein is CASLNRDRGWYEQYF. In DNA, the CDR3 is TGTGCCAGTTTAAACCGGGACAGGGGTTGGTACGAGCAGTACTTC.

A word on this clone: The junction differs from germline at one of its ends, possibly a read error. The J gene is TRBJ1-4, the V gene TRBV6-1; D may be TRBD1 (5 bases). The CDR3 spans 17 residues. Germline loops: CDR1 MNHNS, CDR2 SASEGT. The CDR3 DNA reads TGTGCCAGCAGCGAAGGGGCAGGGATGGTATGGGATGAAGAACTGTTTTTT. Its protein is CASSEGAGMVWDEELFF.

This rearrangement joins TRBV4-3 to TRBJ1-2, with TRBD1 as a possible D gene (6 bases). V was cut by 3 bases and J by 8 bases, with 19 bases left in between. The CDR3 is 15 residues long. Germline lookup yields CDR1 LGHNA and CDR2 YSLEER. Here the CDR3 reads CASSQTTVGGPGYTF. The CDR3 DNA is TGCGCCAGCAGCCAGACCACCGTTGGGGGGCCCGGCTACACCTTC.

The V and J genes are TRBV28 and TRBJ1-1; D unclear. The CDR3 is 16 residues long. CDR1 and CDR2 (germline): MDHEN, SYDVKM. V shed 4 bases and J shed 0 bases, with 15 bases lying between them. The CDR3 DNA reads TGTGCCAGCAGTTCCCTGGATCTGGGGATGAACACTGAAGCTTTCTTT. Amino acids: CASSSLDLGMNTEAFF.

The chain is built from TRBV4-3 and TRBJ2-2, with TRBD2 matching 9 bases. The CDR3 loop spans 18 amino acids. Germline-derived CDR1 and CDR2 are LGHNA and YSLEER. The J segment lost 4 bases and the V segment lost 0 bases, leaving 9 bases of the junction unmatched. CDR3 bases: TGCGCCAGCAGCCAAGAGCGACTAGCGGTGGAGGGCACCGGGGAGCTGTTTTTT. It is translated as CASSQERLAVEGTGELFF.

The CDR3 DNA follows: TGTGCCAGCAGCGCCTCCGGGACAGGGATGGGCGAGCAGTACTTC. Translated, it gives CASSASGTGMGEQYF. The V call is TRBV27, the J call TRBJ2-7; 9 bases agree with TRBD1. Per the germline V gene, CDR1 is MNHEY and CDR2 is SMNVEV (reference sequence). The CDR3 has 15 residues. Trimming at V came to 6 bases and at J to 6 bases, leaving 12 bases not matched to a gene.

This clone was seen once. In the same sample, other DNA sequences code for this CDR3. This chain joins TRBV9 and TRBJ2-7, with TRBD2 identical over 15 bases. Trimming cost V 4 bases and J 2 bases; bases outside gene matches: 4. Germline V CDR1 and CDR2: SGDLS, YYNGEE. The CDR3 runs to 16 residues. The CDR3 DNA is TGTGCCAGCAGCCCAGGACTAGCGGGAGGGCCCTACGAGCAGTACTTC. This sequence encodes CASSPGLAGGPYEQYF. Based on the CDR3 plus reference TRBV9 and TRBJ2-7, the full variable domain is DSGVTQTPKHLITATGQRVTLRCSPRSGDLSVYWYQQSLDQGLQFLIQYYNGEERAKGNILERFSAQQFPDLHSELNLSSLELGDSALYFCASSPGLAGGPYEQYFGPGTRLTVT.

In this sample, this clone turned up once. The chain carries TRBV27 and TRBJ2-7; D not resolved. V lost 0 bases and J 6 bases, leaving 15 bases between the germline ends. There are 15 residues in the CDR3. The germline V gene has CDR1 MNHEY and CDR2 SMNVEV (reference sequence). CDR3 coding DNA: TGTGCCAGCAGTTTATCGGGAAGTGGGTGGGTCGAGCAGTACTTC. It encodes CASSLSGSGWVEQYF.

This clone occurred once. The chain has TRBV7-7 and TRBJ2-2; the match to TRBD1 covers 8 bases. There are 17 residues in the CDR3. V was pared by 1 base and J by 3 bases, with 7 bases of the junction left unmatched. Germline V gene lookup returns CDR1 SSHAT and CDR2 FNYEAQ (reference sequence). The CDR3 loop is CASSLGVRGLHTGELFF. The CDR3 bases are TGTGCCAGCAGCTTAGGTGTCAGGGGGCTACACACCGGGGAGCTGTTTTTT.

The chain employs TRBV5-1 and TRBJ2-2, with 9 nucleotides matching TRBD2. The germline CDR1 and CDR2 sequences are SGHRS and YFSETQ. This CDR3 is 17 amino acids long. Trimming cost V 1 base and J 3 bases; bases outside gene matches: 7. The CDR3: CASSLRLAGDYTGELFF. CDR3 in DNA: TGCGCCAGCAGCTTGCGATTAGCGGGAGACTACACCGGGGAGCTGTTTTTT.

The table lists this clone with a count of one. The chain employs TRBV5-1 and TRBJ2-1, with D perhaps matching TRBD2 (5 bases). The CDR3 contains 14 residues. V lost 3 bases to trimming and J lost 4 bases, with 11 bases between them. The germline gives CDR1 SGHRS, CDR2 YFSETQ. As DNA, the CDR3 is TGCGCCAGCAGCTGGTATTCGGGGTACAATGAGCAGTTCTTC. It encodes CASSWYSGYNEQFF.

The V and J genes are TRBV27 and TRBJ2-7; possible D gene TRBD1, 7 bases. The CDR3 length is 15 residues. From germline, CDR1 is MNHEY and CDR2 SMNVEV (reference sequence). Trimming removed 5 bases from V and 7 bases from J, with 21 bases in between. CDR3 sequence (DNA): TGTGCCAGCAGTCCCGGAGGGGGCCTAGCTCGGGAGCAGTACTTC. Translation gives CASSPGGGLAREQYF.

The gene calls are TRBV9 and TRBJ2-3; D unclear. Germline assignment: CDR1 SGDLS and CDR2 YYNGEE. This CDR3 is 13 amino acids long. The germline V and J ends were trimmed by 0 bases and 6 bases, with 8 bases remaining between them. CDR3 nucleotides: TGTGCCAGCAGCGTAGGCCCCGCGGATACGCAGTATTTT. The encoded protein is CASSVGPADTQYF.

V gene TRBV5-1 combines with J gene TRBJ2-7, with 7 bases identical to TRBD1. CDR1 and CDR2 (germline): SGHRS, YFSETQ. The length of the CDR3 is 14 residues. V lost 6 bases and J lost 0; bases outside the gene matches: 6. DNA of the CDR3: TGCGCCAGCACGGAGGACAGGAACTCCTACGAGCAGTACTTC. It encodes CASTEDRNSYEQYF.

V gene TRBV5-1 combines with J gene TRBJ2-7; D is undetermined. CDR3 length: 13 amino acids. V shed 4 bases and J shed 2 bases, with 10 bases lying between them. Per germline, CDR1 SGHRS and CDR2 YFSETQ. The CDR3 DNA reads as TGCGCCAGCAGCATTAGTGATCCCTACGAGCAGTACTTC. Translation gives CASSISDPYEQYF. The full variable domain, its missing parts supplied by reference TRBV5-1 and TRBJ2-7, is KAGVTQTPRYLIKTRGQQVTLSCSPISGHRSVSWYQQTPGQGLQFLFEYFSETQRNKGNFPGRFSGRQFSNSRSEMNVSTLELGDSALYLCASSISDPYEQYFGPGTRLTVT.

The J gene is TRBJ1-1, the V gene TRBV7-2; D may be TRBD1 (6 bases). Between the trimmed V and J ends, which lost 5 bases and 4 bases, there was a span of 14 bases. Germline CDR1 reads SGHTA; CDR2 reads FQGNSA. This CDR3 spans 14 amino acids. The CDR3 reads CASSHDRTPTEAFF. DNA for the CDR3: TGTGCCAGCAGCCACGACAGGACCCCCACTGAAGCTTTCTTT. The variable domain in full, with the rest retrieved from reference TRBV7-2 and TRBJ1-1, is GAGVSQSPSNKVTEKGKDVELRCDPISGHTALYWYRQSLGQGLEFLIYFQGNSAPDKSGLPSDRFSAERTGGSVSTLTIQRTQQEDSAVYLCASSHDRTPTEAFFGQGTRLTVV.

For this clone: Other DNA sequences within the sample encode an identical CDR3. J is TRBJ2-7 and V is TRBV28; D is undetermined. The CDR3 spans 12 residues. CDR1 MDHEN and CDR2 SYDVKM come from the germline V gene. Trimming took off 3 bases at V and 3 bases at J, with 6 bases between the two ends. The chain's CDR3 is CASSLTSYEQYF. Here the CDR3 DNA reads TGTGCCAGCAGTTTGACAAGCTACGAGCAGTACTTC.